This T cell receptor (beta chain) comes out of a study of T cell responses to AZD1222 COVID-19 vaccine. Details on this clone: The target antigen is unknown.

Germline assignment: CDR1 SGHVS and CDR2 FNYEAQ. V dropped 5 bases and J dropped 4 bases, with 8 bases sitting between them. This CDR3 is 13 amino acids long. The assay was immunoSEQ multiplex PCR, and TCRdb's table has in-frame clones only and misses some. The sample lists tens of thousands of clones, around nine tenths occurring once. Study findings and constraints: White British donors predominated, females outnumbered males, and clonal diversity was possibly underestimated. After two AZD1222 doses, spike-specific TCR breadth and depth rose versus day 0. Baseline serostatus was positive in only five to seven AZD1222 recipients.

This TCR was sampled from an adult in good health. Sequencing was performed on peripheral blood, taken on day 0 of AZD1222 vaccination. The chain combines TRBV7-6 with TRBJ2-2; possibly TRBD1 for D (5 bases). The CDR3 here is CASSLTGTGELFF. CDR3 sequence (DNA): TGTGCCAGCAGCCTCACAGGCACCGGGGAGCTGTTTTTT.